The sequence of this T cell receptor (beta chain) was determined in a study of blood T cells in healthy people across ages. V lost 0 bases to trimming and J lost 3 bases; unmatched junction nucleotides: 9. The length of the CDR3 is 17 residues. CDR1 and CDR2 from the germline V gene are LNHNV and YYDKDF (reference sequence). The second PCR ran roughly 7 to 11 cycles with a sample-barcoded 5' primer and J-beta primers. TCRdb ran MiXCR on the 5' RACE reads and lists one entry per CDR3 protein. Of 1,300,000 or so distinct CDR3 sequences in the sample, 59% were seen once. Aged roughly 6 to 95, donors were systemically healthy Caucasians from Russia.

The sequence derives from a man aged 18 to 29 in good health. Specimen: blood. The chain recombines TRBV15 with TRBJ2-5; 8 nucleotides align to TRBD2. CDR3 sequence (DNA): TGTGCCACCAGCAGAGAAAGACCGGGACTAGGGAAAGAGACCCAGTACTTC. Amino acid sequence: CATSRERPGLGKETQYF.